These 20 T cell receptor beta chains share one sample of origin, sequenced in a study of T cell responses to AZD1222 COVID-19 vaccine. The data were produced by immunoSEQ multiplex PCR, yet TCRdb's version contains in-frame clones alone and is incomplete. The sample includes tens of thousands of clones, roughly 87% of them seen just once. The sequencing here drew on peripheral blood, taken on day 0 of AZD1222 vaccination. Receptor source: an adult in good health.

The chain carries TRBV6-5 and TRBJ2-7; 9 bases match TRBD1. V dropped 6 bases and J dropped 2; count of bases not matched to a gene: 2. CDR1 is MNHEY, CDR2 SVGAGI, per germline. The CDR3 has 13 amino acids. The CDR3 nucleotides read TGTGCCAGCAGAAGACAGGGGGCCTACGAGCAGTACTTC. It encodes CASRRQGAYEQYF.

V is TRBV7-8 and J is TRBJ1-6; D might be TRBD1 (5 bases). The V and J ends lost 5 bases and 9 bases respectively, with 17 bases between them. CDR1 SGHVS and CDR2 FQNEAQ come from the germline V gene. The CDR3 covers 15 residues. In DNA form, the CDR3 reads TGTGCCAGCAGCCCCCAGAGAGGGGTCGGTTCACCCCTCCACTTT. Amino acids: CASSPQRGVGSPLHF.

The chain joins TRBV30 to TRBJ2-3; D might be TRBD1 or TRBD2, each matching 5 bases. V lost 4 bases, J lost 3 bases, and 14 bases lay in between. The CDR3 is made up of 14 amino acids. Germline CDR1 reads GTSNPN; CDR2 reads SVGIG (reference sequence). CDR3 amino acids: CAWTPPGQTDTQYF. In DNA form, the CDR3 reads TGTGCCTGGACCCCGCCGGGGCAGACAGATACGCAGTATTTT.

CDR3 nucleotides: TGTGCCAGCAGACTCACAGGGAGTAATTCACCCCTCCACTTT. Translating it yields CASRLTGSNSPLHF. The chain employs TRBV7-9 and TRBJ1-6, with D tentatively TRBD1 (6 bases). The CDR3 is 14 amino acids. With 6 bases removed from V and 6 bases from J, the gap between germline ends came to 12 bases. Germline lookup yields CDR1 SEHNR and CDR2 FQNEAQ (reference sequence).

V gene TRBV11-2 combines with J gene TRBJ2-7, with 7 bases matching TRBD1. This CDR3 is 16 amino acids long. Trimming took 0 bases from V and 1 from J; bases not matched to a gene: 6. Germline V lookup: CDR1 SGHAT, CDR2 FQNNGV. CDR3 DNA: TGTGCCAGCAGCTTAGAGGGACAGTCCATATCCTACGAGCAGTACTTC. Protein: CASSLEGQSISYEQYF.

V usage is TRBV7-9 and J usage is TRBJ1-2, with 8 bases lining up with TRBD1. The ends lost 10 bases at V and 6 bases at J; junction bases unmatched: 13. The CDR3 is 14 residues long. Germline-derived CDR1 and CDR2 are SEHNR and FQNEAQ (reference sequence). The CDR3 spells CATRSQGVQNGYTF. CDR3 coding DNA: TGTGCCACCAGGTCACAGGGGGTACAAAATGGCTACACCTTC.

This clone was counted once. This chain uses TRBV18 with TRBJ2-7, with 8 positions matching TRBD1. Germline V gives CDR1 KGHSH, CDR2 LQKENI. The CDR3 extends over 14 amino acids. Trimming at V came to 6 bases and at J to 6 bases, leaving 10 bases not matched to a gene. The CDR3: CASSQQLDRGEQYF. The CDR3 nucleotides are TGTGCCAGCTCGCAACAGCTTGACAGGGGCGAGCAGTACTTC.

This clone was found once. The V and J genes are TRBV29-1 and TRBJ1-2; 9 nucleotides agree with TRBD1. Germline V gives CDR1 SQVTM, CDR2 ANQGSEA. Trimming took 7 bases from V and 6 from J; bases not matched to a gene: 6. There are 12 residues in the CDR3. CDR3 DNA: TGCAGCGCTAGACAGGGGGAAAATGGCTACACCTTC. Translated, it gives CSARQGENGYTF. Drawing the rest from reference TRBV29-1 and TRBJ1-2, the complete variable domain is SAVISQKPSRDICQRGTSLTIQCQVDSQVTMMFWYRQQPGQSLTLIATANQGSEATYESGFVIDKFPISRPNLTFSTLTVSNMSPEDSSIYLCSARQGENGYTFGSGTRLTVV.

The V gene is TRBV21-1, the J gene TRBJ2-4; TRBD2 was called by the table and not checked on the DNA. TRBV21-1 constitutes a pseudogene. The CDR3 consists of 15 residues. The CDR3 DNA reads TGTGCCAGCAGCAAACAGAGGTCAGCCAAAAACATTCAGTACTTC. Its protein product is CASSKQRSAKNIQYF.

The CDR3 DNA follows: TGTGCCAGCAGCCCATCGGGGACAGGGGGCGCCTATGGCTACACCTTC. Its protein is CASSPSGTGGAYGYTF. The rearrangement joins TRBV7-2 to TRBJ1-2; TRBD1 matches 12 bases. The CDR3 has 16 amino acids. With V trimmed by 5 bases and J by 4 bases, 8 bases remained unmatched. From germline, CDR1 is SGHTA and CDR2 FQGNSA.

This clone was recorded once. The gene calls are TRBV18 and TRBJ1-4; the D gene is possibly TRBD1 (5 bases). CDR3 size: 13 residues. Trimming cost V 7 bases and J 6 bases, with 12 bases left between them. Germline CDR1 KGHSH, CDR2 LQKENI. Written as DNA, the CDR3 is TGTGCCAGCTGGGGGTCTTACGATGAAAAACTGTTTTTT. Translated, it gives CASWGSYDEKLFF.

V usage is TRBV19 and J usage is TRBJ1-5, with D perhaps TRBD1 (5 bases). The germline gives CDR1 LNHDA, CDR2 SQIVND (reference sequence). CDR3 length: 14 residues. V lost 5 bases to trimming and J lost 5 bases, with 13 bases between them. CDR3 amino acids: CASSGGREYQPQHF. CDR3 DNA: TGTGCCAGTAGTGGGGGGAGGGAATATCAGCCCCAGCATTTT.

The rearrangement joins TRBV6-5 to TRBJ1-3; D remains unclear. The germline V gene has CDR1 MNHEY and CDR2 SVGAGI. V lost 5 bases to trimming and J lost 8 bases, with 16 bases between them. This CDR3 spans 14 amino acids. CDR3 sequence (DNA): TGTGCCAGCAGTCCCCGTGGAGGGAGGCACACCATATATTTT. Protein sequence: CASSPRGGRHTIYF.

The rearrangement uses TRBV7-9 and TRBJ2-7; either TRBD1 or TRBD2 may fit D (5 bases each). The CDR3 has 14 amino acids. Trimming removed 1 base at V and 2 bases at J, with 9 bases between. The germline CDR1 and CDR2 sequences are SEHNR and FQNEAQ (reference sequence). CDR3 protein: CASSLGGIPYEQYF. For the CDR3, the DNA is TGTGCCAGCAGCTTAGGGGGGATTCCCTACGAGCAGTACTTC. Together with reference TRBV7-9 and TRBJ2-7, the CDR3 gives the full variable domain: DTGVSQNPRHKITKRGQNVTFRCDPISEHNRLYWYRQTLGQGPEFLTYFQNEAQLEKSRLLSDRFSAERPKGSFSTLEIQRTEQGDSAMYLCASSLGGIPYEQYFGPGTRLTVT.

The chain carries TRBV7-2 and TRBJ1-5; the match to TRBD1 covers 7 bases. V lost 1 base and J lost 13; bases outside the gene matches: 10. This CDR3 comprises 14 residues. The V gene's germline CDR1 is SGHTA and CDR2 FQGNSA. DNA for the CDR3: TGTGCCAGCAGCTTAGGCCTCCCAGGGACAGAGCAGCATTTT. This sequence encodes CASSLGLPGTEQHF.

This chain connects TRBV5-1 to TRBJ2-1; D remains ambiguous. The V gene lost 0 bases and the J gene lost 0 bases, with 7 bases spanning the gap. The CDR3 contains 15 residues. Germline-derived CDR1 and CDR2 are SGHRS and YFSETQ. This CDR3 is CASSLGDPSYNEQFF. The CDR3 DNA reads as TGCGCCAGCAGCTTGGGTGACCCCTCCTACAATGAGCAGTTCTTC.

This clone showed up just once. The rearrangement uses TRBV6-5 and TRBJ1-1, with 9 bases that match TRBD1. The CDR3 loop spans 16 amino acids. The germline V gene has CDR1 MNHEY and CDR2 SVGAGI. The V and J ends lost 3 bases and 1 base, in that order; junction bases with no gene match: 6. For the CDR3, the DNA is TGTGCCAGCAGTTATGGGACAGGGACAACGAACACTGAAGCTTTCTTT. This translates into CASSYGTGTTNTEAFF.

This chain joins TRBV6-5 and TRBJ1-6; D may be TRBD1 (5 bases). Per the germline V gene, CDR1 is MNHEY and CDR2 is SVGAGI. This CDR3 is built from 15 residues. Trimming cost V 6 bases and J 7 bases, with 16 bases left between them. The CDR3 DNA follows: TGTGCCAGCAGGGGGTTTTCAGGGCGGAATTCACCCCTCCACTTT. Its translation: CASRGFSGRNSPLHF.

This chain joins TRBV2 and TRBJ2-1; 9 bases align to TRBD1. The CDR3 extends over 16 amino acids. V lost 0 bases to trimming and J lost 4 bases; unmatched junction nucleotides: 4. Germline V gene lookup returns CDR1 SNHLY and CDR2 FYNNEI. DNA for the CDR3: TGTGCCAGCAGTGAAGCCAAGGGACAGGGATACAATGAGCAGTTCTTC. It encodes CASSEAKGQGYNEQFF.

The V call is TRBV27, the J call TRBJ1-4; D is possibly TRBD1 (5 bases). Trimming removed 2 bases from V and 8 bases from J, with 9 bases in between. Germline CDR1 and CDR2: MNHEY and SMNVEV (reference sequence). This CDR3 has 13 residues. CDR3 nucleotide sequence: TGTGCCAGCAGTTTACAGGGTGGCGAAAAACTGTTTTTT. Translated, it gives CASSLQGGEKLFF. The full variable domain, in which reference TRBV27 and TRBJ1-4 provide the parts outside the CDR3, is EAQVTQNPRYLITVTGKKLTVTCSQNMNHEYMSWYRQDPGLGLRQIYYSMNVEVTDKGDVPEGYKVSRKEKRNFPLILESPSPNQTSLYFCASSLQGGEKLFFGSGTQLSVL.